The sequence of this T cell receptor (beta chain) was determined in a study of T cells in Graves' hyperthyroidism and ophthalmopathy. Study-wide results and limits: Progression to ophthalmopathy was predicted a median of roughly 6.6 months early.

Details on this clonotype: Its antigen is not known.

Template material for amplifying TCR beta CDR3 regions consisted of RNA transcripts. The study used the HTBI primer set for a first-round RT-PCR of the TCR CDR3. TCRdb re-called the multiplex PCR reads with MiXCR, one entry per CDR3 protein. The sample holds 700,000 or so distinct CDR3 sequences, roughly 15% seen once. This CDR3 comprises 19 residues. The V end was cut by 1 base, the J end by 5 bases, with 26 bases between. Per germline, CDR1 SGHTA and CDR2 FQGNSA. Patients were excluded because of uncontrolled infection, other autoimmune disease, pregnancy or lactation. The receptor's source is a man younger than 30 with Graves' hyperthyroidism. This chain links TRBV7-2 with TRBJ2-5; maybe TRBD1 (7 bases). Sequenced material: blood. For the CDR3, the DNA is TGTGCCAGCAGCTTAGATCGGCCAGGGGGAGGCGGGACCTCGGAGACCCAGTACTTC. This encodes CASSLDRPGGGGTSETQYF.